Listed here are 10 T cell receptor beta chains from one sample, sequenced in a study of cytomegalovirus exposure and HLA in healthy donors. PCR used 60 Vbeta primers and 13 Jbeta primers. Using immunoSEQ multiplex PCR, the repertoire was profiled, and TCRdb retains in-frame clones only, with some absent. Here the sample spans hundreds of thousands of clones, 75% to 80% being singletons. Specimen: PBMCs. The receptor set was obtained from a man younger than 35 in good health and CMV-seronegative.

The rearrangement joins TRBV5-1 to TRBJ2-4; a weak D match, TRBD1 (6 bases). The germline CDR1 and CDR2 sequences are SGHRS and YFSETQ. The germline V and J ends were trimmed by 4 bases and 0 bases, with 17 bases remaining between them. CDR3 length: 17 amino acids. The CDR3 DNA is TGCGCCAGCAGCGATCCCGACAGGCCGATAGCCAAAAACATTCAGTACTTC. Translated, it gives CASSDPDRPIAKNIQYF. Drawing the rest from reference TRBV5-1 and TRBJ2-4, the complete variable domain is KAGVTQTPRYLIKTRGQQVTLSCSPISGHRSVSWYQQTPGQGLQFLFEYFSETQRNKGNFPGRFSGRQFSNSRSEMNVSTLELGDSALYLCASSDPDRPIAKNIQYFGAGTRLSVL.

V and J are TRBV2 and TRBJ2-7, with 8 bases fitting TRBD2. The CDR3 spans 15 residues. V was pared by 5 bases and J by 0 bases, with 6 bases of the junction left unmatched. Germline lookup yields CDR1 SNHLY and CDR2 FYNNEI. For the CDR3, the DNA is TGTGCCAGCAGTTCTCTAGCGGGTCTCTCCTACGAGCAGTACTTC. As protein: CASSSLAGLSYEQYF.

J is TRBJ2-7 and V is TRBV5-1, with 10 bases fitting TRBD1. CDR3 length: 13 amino acids. Germline CDR1 and CDR2: SGHRS and YFSETQ. V shed 4 bases, J shed 5 bases, and the junction held 3 bases outside the gene matches. The DNA of the CDR3 is TGCGCCAGCAGCCAAGGACAGGGGGACGAGCAGTACTTC. Residues: CASSQGQGDEQYF.

This rearrangement joins TRBV11-2 to TRBJ2-7; D is undetermined. This CDR3 has 14 amino acids. Germline values: CDR1 SGHAT, CDR2 FQNNGV. V was cut by 3 bases and J by 0 bases, with 9 bases left in between. The CDR3 is CASSFPSSSYEQYF. The CDR3 nucleotides are TGTGCCAGCAGCTTTCCTTCCAGCTCCTACGAGCAGTACTTC.

This clone was recorded once. The chain combines TRBV5-1 with TRBJ1-2; TRBD1 is a possible D gene (6 bases). Germline V gene data show CDR1 as SGHRS and CDR2 as YFSETQ. This CDR3 region has 16 residues. The V end was cut by 0 bases, the J end by 4 bases, with 16 bases between. The CDR3 region has the DNA TGCGCCAGCAGCTTGGGGGATTGGACAGCCTCCTATGGCTACACCTTC. This translates into CASSLGDWTASYGYTF.

The J gene is TRBJ2-3, the V gene TRBV19, with unresolved D. The CDR3 loop spans 15 amino acids. V was shortened by 3 bases and J by 1 base, with 11 bases between the two germline ends. Looked up from germline, CDR1 is LNHDA and CDR2 is SQIVND (reference sequence). DNA for the CDR3: TGTGCCAGTAGTATGCTAGAGCCTCGCACAGATACGCAGTATTTT. Translation gives CASSMLEPRTDTQYF.

This clone was detected only once. This sequence joins TRBV6-5 and TRBJ2-1; 8 bases match TRBD2. The CDR3 is 15 amino acids. V trimming: 4 bases; J trimming: 9 bases; junction bases outside the gene matches: 11. The germline CDR1 and CDR2 sequences are MNHEY and SVGAGI. The chain's CDR3 is CASSSLAGRSPEQFF. CDR3 bases: TGTGCCAGCAGTTCCTTAGCGGGGCGGAGCCCTGAGCAGTTCTTC.

The genes are TRBV7-6 and TRBJ2-1; 7 positions agree with TRBD2. Germline V gene sequence: CDR1 SGHVS, CDR2 FNYEAQ. CDR3 length: 16 amino acids. The V gene end was trimmed by 6 bases and the J gene end by 3 bases; junction bases not matched to a gene: 11. CDR3 nucleotides: TGTGCCAGCAGACCCATCGCGGGGAGGGACTACAATGAGCAGTTCTTC. Amino acids: CASRPIAGRDYNEQFF.

The rearrangement joins TRBV5-4 to TRBJ2-5; tentative D call: TRBD1 (5 bases). The CDR3 has 19 amino acids. V lost 0 bases, J lost 2 bases, and 23 bases lay in between. CDR1 SGHNT and CDR2 YYREEE come from the germline V gene (reference sequence). The CDR3 sequence: CASSLDEMRQYYSQETQYF. The CDR3 DNA sequence: TGTGCCAGCAGCTTGGACGAAATGAGACAGTACTACTCACAAGAGACCCAGTACTTC.

The genes are TRBV14 and TRBJ2-3; 7 nucleotides line up with TRBD2. There are 17 residues in the CDR3. Germline V gene sequence: CDR1 SGHDN, CDR2 FVKESK. J was trimmed by 0 bases and V by 2 bases; bases with no gene match: 8. The chain's CDR3 is CASSQSRPGLSTDTQYF. CDR3 sequence (DNA): TGTGCCAGCAGCCAATCCAGACCGGGACTAAGCACAGATACGCAGTATTTT.